One sample yielded the 18 T cell receptor beta chains listed below, sequenced in a study of T cells in Graves' hyperthyroidism and ophthalmopathy. Regions amplified from RNA transcripts were the TCR beta CDR3 regions. During a first-round RT-PCR of the TCR CDR3, the HTBI primer set was used. TCRdb redid the calling of the multiplex PCR reads with MiXCR, one entry per CDR3 protein. The sample has 600,000 to 850,000 distinct CDR3 sequences; roughly a sixth are singletons. The sequencing input was blood. All receptors come from a woman aged 45 to 65 with Graves' hyperthyroidism that later progressed to Graves' ophthalmopathy.

Many counts were recorded for this clonotype. The chain is built from TRBV24-1 and TRBJ2-5; D is possibly TRBD1 (6 bases). V lost 5 bases and J 5 bases, leaving 20 bases between the germline ends. Germline CDR1 reads KGHDR; CDR2 reads SFDVKD. The CDR3 contains 16 residues. CDR3: CATSASGTRASETQYF. CDR3 coding DNA: TGTGCCACCAGTGCCTCCGGGACACGAGCAAGCGAGACCCAGTACTTC.

This clonotype has at least ten counts. The V call is TRBV20-1, the J call TRBJ2-1; tentatively, D is TRBD2 (5 bases). CDR1 and CDR2 (germline): DFQATT, SNEGSKA (reference sequence). The CDR3 runs to 17 residues. V was trimmed by 0 bases and J by 0 bases, leaving 15 bases between them. Written as DNA, the CDR3 is TGCAGTGCTAGAGATCGAGGGCGGACCAGCTCCTACAATGAGCAGTTCTTC. Protein product: CSARDRGRTSSYNEQFF.

This clonotype turned up a few times. V and J are TRBV5-1 and TRBJ2-7, with TRBD2 matching 9 bases. Germline V gene sequence: CDR1 SGHRS, CDR2 YFSETQ. The V and J ends lost 0 bases and 6 bases, in that order; junction bases with no gene match: 7. This CDR3 is built from 15 residues. The CDR3: CASSLGGGGEAEQYF. DNA of the CDR3: TGCGCCAGCAGCTTGGGCGGCGGGGGGGAGGCCGAGCAGTACTTC.

In its sample, this clonotype was seen many times. The V call is TRBV10-3, the J call TRBJ2-3; 8 positions agree with TRBD2. V was pared by 3 bases and J by 2 bases, with 7 bases of the junction left unmatched. Germline-derived CDR1 and CDR2 are ENHRY and SYGVKD. This CDR3 has 16 amino acids. In DNA, the CDR3 is TGTGCCATCAGTGACCAGATTAGCGGGAACACAGATACGCAGTATTTT. This sequence encodes CAISDQISGNTDTQYF.

Only a few counts were recorded for this clonotype. J is TRBJ1-1 and V is TRBV5-6; maybe TRBD1 (5 bases). Germline CDR1 and CDR2: SGHDT and YYEEEE. V lost 4 bases, J lost 3 bases, and 16 bases lay in between. The CDR3 has 15 amino acids. The CDR3 DNA reads TGTGCCAGCAGCCACTTCGAGGGGTTCGACACTGAAGCTTTCTTT. It specifies CASSHFEGFDTEAFF. Using reference TRBV5-6 and TRBJ1-1 for the parts outside the CDR3, the full variable domain is DAGVTQSPTHLIKTRGQQVTLRCSPKSGHDTVSWYQQALGQGPQFIFQYYEEEERQRGNFPDRFSGHQFPNYSSELNVNALLLGDSALYLCASSHFEGFDTEAFFGQGTRLTVV.

This clonotype was seen only a few times. V gene TRBV3-1 combines with J gene TRBJ1-2; D is undetermined. Germline V gene sequence: CDR1 LGHDT, CDR2 YNNKEL (reference sequence). The CDR3 loop spans 15 amino acids. V lost 5 bases and J lost 1, with 14 bases in between. CDR3 nucleotide sequence: TGTGCCAGCAGCGATAGGGCACCGGGTAACTATGGCTACACCTTC. As protein: CASSDRAPGNYGYTF.

This chain links TRBV7-3 with TRBJ1-2; 7 bases are a match to TRBD1. This CDR3 is 17 amino acids long. Germline assignment: CDR1 SGHTA and CDR2 FQGTGA. V lost 2 bases to trimming and J lost 1 base; unmatched junction nucleotides: 10. The CDR3 sequence: CASSLGSSGQHNYGYTF. The CDR3 DNA sequence: TGTGCCAGCAGCTTAGGGTCCTCGGGACAGCATAACTATGGCTACACCTTC.

The chain couples TRBV6-1 to TRBJ2-5, with D tentatively TRBD1 or TRBD2 (5 bases each). The ends were cut back, 6 bases at V and 1 base at J, with 12 bases in the middle. This CDR3 is built from 14 residues. In germline, CDR1 is MNHNS, CDR2 SASEGT. CDR3: CASREVGPQETQYF. CDR3 bases: TGTGCCAGCAGGGAGGTGGGGCCCCAAGAGACCCAGTACTTC.

This clonotype was counted only a few times. The chain joins TRBV19 to TRBJ1-2, with 9 bases that match TRBD1. Germline V lookup: CDR1 LNHDA, CDR2 SQIVND (reference sequence). V was pared by 3 bases and J by 0 bases, with 5 bases of the junction left unmatched. This CDR3 is built from 16 residues. The CDR3 region has the DNA TGTGCCAGTAGTATGGACAGGGGCCTTGCTAACTATGGCTACACCTTC. The encoded protein is CASSMDRGLANYGYTF.

This clonotype occurred a few times. The chain is built from TRBV7-6 and TRBJ2-2; D might be TRBD1 (5 bases). CDR3 length: 14 residues. CDR1 and CDR2 (germline): SGHVS, FNYEAQ. Trimming shortened V by 4 bases and J by 4 bases, and 10 bases separated the two germline ends. For the CDR3, the DNA is TGTGCCAGCAGCTACAGGAGTTTCACCGGGGAGCTGTTTTTT. Translation: CASSYRSFTGELFF.

At least ten counts were recorded for this clonotype. The genes are TRBV7-2 and TRBJ2-3; tentative D call: TRBD1 (6 bases). The germline V gene encodes CDR1 SGHTA and CDR2 FQGNSA. Trimming shortened V by 5 bases and J by 6 bases, and 15 bases separated the two germline ends. The CDR3 runs to 14 residues. CDR3 region: CASSPTRGWDTQYF. The CDR3, as DNA: TGTGCCAGCAGCCCGACGAGGGGGTGGGATACGCAGTATTTT.

In this sample, this clonotype turned up a few times. V is TRBV19 and J is TRBJ1-2, with TRBD1 identical over 7 bases. The germline V gene encodes CDR1 LNHDA and CDR2 SQIVND (reference sequence). There are 14 residues in the CDR3. The trim removed 5 bases at V and 4 bases at J, leaving 7 bases unmatched. The CDR3 DNA sequence: TGTGCCAGTAGTGCCGGACAGGCGGTCTATGGCTACACCTTC. Protein sequence: CASSAGQAVYGYTF.

The chain recombines TRBV20-1 with TRBJ1-1; a weak D match, TRBD1 (6 bases). V lost 5 bases, J lost 1 base, and 11 bases lay in between. The CDR3 totals 13 residues. Germline CDR1 DFQATT, CDR2 SNEGSKA (reference sequence). This chain's CDR3 is CSADPGQNTEAFF. The CDR3 DNA sequence: TGCAGTGCTGACCCGGGACAGAACACTGAAGCTTTCTTT.

This clonotype has just a few counts. The chain joins TRBV5-5 to TRBJ2-2; 12 positions match TRBD2. CDR3 length: 17 residues. The V and J ends lost 3 bases and 2 bases, in that order; junction bases with no gene match: 5. Germline CDR1 and CDR2: SGHKS and YYEKEE (reference sequence). The CDR3 region has the DNA TGTGCCAGCAGCTCATCTAGCGGGGGGGGAAACACCGGGGAGCTGTTTTTT. Residues: CASSSSSGGGNTGELFF.

The V gene is TRBV18, the J gene TRBJ1-2; TRBD1 might be the D (5 bases). V lost 3 bases, J lost 8 bases, and 25 bases lay in between. The germline CDR1 and CDR2 sequences are KGHSH and LQKENI. CDR3 length: 17 amino acids. The CDR3 sequence is CASSPVKRGAPLKGYTF. The CDR3 DNA is TGTGCCAGCTCACCGGTCAAAAGGGGCGCCCCTTTGAAAGGCTACACCTTC.

The rearrangement joins TRBV19 to TRBJ1-5; D remains ambiguous. This CDR3 spans 12 amino acids. Germline CDR1 and CDR2: LNHDA and SQIVND (reference sequence). The V gene lost 3 bases and the J gene lost 4 bases, with 4 bases spanning the gap. The CDR3 nucleotides read TGTGCCAGTAGTATCCGTAATCAGCCCCAGCATTTT. Translating it yields CASSIRNQPQHF.

J is TRBJ2-1 and V is TRBV4-2; 7 bases fit TRBD1. Germline trimming cut 3 bases from V and 5 bases from J; bases unmatched to any gene: 4. CDR3 length: 14 amino acids. The germline V gene has CDR1 LGHNA and CDR2 YNFKEQ. CDR3 bases: TGTGCCAGCAGCCAGGGACAGTTGAACAATGAGCAGTTCTTC. Protein: CASSQGQLNNEQFF.

Notes on this clonotype: The germline gene is not matched at one end of the junction; a read error may be the cause. This chain links TRBV5-1 with TRBJ2-3, with 7 bases fitting TRBD1. The CDR3 has 12 residues. Germline loops: CDR1 SGHRS, CDR2 YFSETQ. CDR3 in amino acids: CASSLTGDTRYF. DNA for the CDR3: TGCGCCAGCAGCTTGACAGGGGATACGCGGTATTTT.